This T cell receptor (beta chain) was retrieved from a study of T-cell memory formation after mild COVID-19. TCRdb ran MiXCR on the 5' RACE reads and lists one entry per CDR3 protein. The table includes roughly 620,000 distinct CDR3 sequences, about a sixth detected once. The V gene's germline CDR1 is SQVTM and CDR2 ANQGSEA. Trimming took off 3 bases at V and 3 bases at J, with 8 bases between the two ends. The CDR3 covers 13 residues. This chain uses TRBV29-1 with TRBJ2-2, with D perhaps TRBD2 (6 bases). Sequenced: PBMCs or a T cell subset sorted from them (not recorded which). The clonotype comes from an adult woman who had mild COVID-19 (a few samples of this study predate the infection). Cell type and time point are not known. The CDR3 nucleotides are TGCAGCGTTGAGGGGGGAGACACCGGGGAGCTGTTTTTT. This encodes CSVEGGDTGELFF.